This TCR beta chain was sequenced for a study of T cells in Graves' hyperthyroidism and ophthalmopathy. Findings of the study overall: Ophthalmopathy was distinguished from stable hyperthyroidism by 13 V-J signatures. In blood, most of the thyroid clonotypes expanded above 0.001 were also present.

Researchers took RNA transcripts and amplified the TCR beta CDR3 regions from them. With the HTBI primer set, the TCR CDR3 went through a first round of RT-PCR. TCRdb re-called the multiplex PCR reads with MiXCR, one entry per CDR3 protein. The table lists roughly 500,000 distinct CDR3 sequences, more than 45% of them singletons. Exclusions: uncontrolled infection, other autoimmune disease, pregnancy, lactation. Diagnostic decisions used clinical symptoms, serum thyroxine and TRAb, thyroid ultrasound and orbital computed tomography. Details on this clonotype: The antigen remains unidentified.

The sequenced material came from peripheral blood or thyroid tissue (not recorded which). This TCR was recovered from an adult woman with Graves' disease, either hyperthyroidism or ophthalmopathy (not recorded which).

The CDR3: CSVNAGRFYGYTF. The CDR3 nucleotides are TGCAGCGTTAATGCGGGCCGATTCTATGGCTACACCTTC. This chain links TRBV29-1 with TRBJ1-2; no reliable D call. CDR1 SQVTM and CDR2 ANQGSEA come from the germline V gene. With 5 bases removed from V and 4 bases from J, the gap between germline ends came to 14 bases. This CDR3 has 13 amino acids. Drawing the rest from reference TRBV29-1 and TRBJ1-2, the complete variable domain is SAVISQKPSRDICQRGTSLTIQCQVDSQVTMMFWYRQQPGQSLTLIATANQGSEATYESGFVIDKFPISRPNLTFSTLTVSNMSPEDSSIYLCSVNAGRFYGYTFGSGTRLTVV.